A single sample is the source of the 28 T cell receptor beta chains below, sequenced in a study of spatial heterogeneity in lung cancer. Time point specified: sample taken at primary tumor resection. Sequencing covered unsorted whole RNA taken from tumor, nontumor lung or frozen PBMC. TCRdb redid the calling of the 5' RACE reads with MiXCR, one entry per CDR3 protein. The repertoire holds about 45,000 distinct CDR3 sequences, approximately 10% seen once, with around 42% in the top ten. The sequences come from PBMCs, collected at surgery. Source of these receptors: a female donor with early-stage non-small cell lung cancer.

The sample holds many counts of this clonotype. The chain has TRBV6-5 and TRBJ1-2; D perhaps matches TRBD1 (5 bases). Germline CDR1 and CDR2: MNHEY and SVGAGI. V was shortened by 2 bases and J by 4 bases, with 14 bases between the two germline ends. CDR3 length: 15 amino acids. The CDR3, as DNA: TGTGCCAGCAGTTACCGGGACTACGGAGGCTATGGCTACACCTTC. This codes for CASSYRDYGGYGYTF.

CDR3 bases: TGTGCCAGCAGTTACTTCAATGGACCAGAAGCTTTCTTT. Translating gives CASSYFNGPEAFF. V and J are TRBV6-2 or TRBV6-3 and TRBJ1-1, with D hard to call. CDR1 and CDR2 (germline): MNHEY, SVGEGT. Deletions cut 1 base from V and 8 bases from J, with 11 bases between. This CDR3 contains 13 residues.

This clonotype has more than one count but fewer than ten. The CDR3, as DNA: TGTGCCACCAGCAGAGCGCGCCTCACAGATACGCAGTATTTT. Translating gives CATSRARLTDTQYF. The chain is built from TRBV15 and TRBJ2-3; no reliable D call. Trimming removed 1 base from V and 2 bases from J, with 7 bases in between. Germline-derived CDR1 and CDR2 are LNHNV and YYDKDF (reference sequence). This CDR3 is 14 amino acids long. Looking up the rest from reference TRBV15 and TRBJ2-3 gives the full variable domain: DAMVIQNPRYQVTQFGKPVTLSCSQTLNHNVMYWYQQKSSQAPKLLFHYYDKDFNNEADTPDNFQSRRPNTSFCFLDIRSPGLGDTAMYLCATSRARLTDTQYFGPGTRLTVL.

This clonotype came up many times. The chain is built from TRBV2 and TRBJ2-5; D ambiguous. V shed 0 bases and J shed 3 bases, with 5 bases lying between them. Germline-derived CDR1 and CDR2 are SNHLY and FYNNEI. The CDR3 spans 13 residues. This CDR3 reads CASSEAAKETQYF. The CDR3 nucleotides read TGTGCCAGCAGTGAAGCGGCCAAAGAGACCCAGTACTTC.

This clonotype was observed a handful of times. The chain links TRBV20-1 to TRBJ2-3; D is undetermined. Germline values: CDR1 DFQATT, CDR2 SNEGSKA (reference sequence). This CDR3 contains 13 residues. Trimming left V 3 bases short and J 6 bases short, with 13 bases between. The CDR3 coding sequence is TGCAGTGCTAGGGACCCGGCTTACGATACGCAGTATTTT. Its translation is CSARDPAYDTQYF.

In its sample, this clonotype was seen many times. The chain recombines TRBV9 with TRBJ2-7; D is unresolved. V was shortened by 0 bases and J by 7 bases, with 11 bases between the two germline ends. The CDR3 has 13 residues. Germline loops: CDR1 SGDLS, CDR2 YYNGEE. The CDR3 bases are TGTGCCAGCAGCGTAGCTGCGGTAACTGAGCAGTACTTC. As protein: CASSVAAVTEQYF.

This clonotype was recorded a few times. V usage is TRBV3-1 and J usage is TRBJ2-1; 11 bases are shared with TRBD2. The germline CDR1 and CDR2 sequences are LGHDT and YNNKEL (reference sequence). The CDR3 loop spans 17 amino acids. After removal of 4 bases from V and 5 bases from J, the junction contained 10 bases not matched to a gene. CDR3 residues: CASSPFLTSGGNNEQFF. In DNA form, the CDR3 reads TGTGCCAGCAGCCCTTTCCTCACTAGCGGGGGAAACAATGAGCAGTTCTTC.

Concerning this clonotype itself: One end of the junction varies from germline; a read error may be responsible. The rearrangement links TRBV28 to TRBJ2-5; 9 bases are a match to TRBD1. This CDR3 contains 11 residues. Germline V gives CDR1 MDHEN, CDR2 SYDVKM. CDR3 amino acids: CASRATGGRDF. CDR3 in DNA: TGTGCCAGCAGAGCCACAGGGGGCAGGGACTTC.

This clonotype was seen a few times. CDR3 coding DNA: TGTGCCAGCAGTTATTCGGGAAAGGACTACACCTTC. It yields the protein CASSYSGKDYTF. This chain joins TRBV6-2 or TRBV6-3 and TRBJ1-2, with D unclear. The V gene lost 3 bases and the J gene lost 10 bases, with 12 bases spanning the gap. The length of the CDR3 is 12 residues. Germline V lookup: CDR1 MNHEY, CDR2 SVGEGT.

This clonotype was picked up a small number of times. The CDR3 spells CASSVLAGSYEQFF. CDR3 nucleotide sequence: TGTGCCAGCAGTGTACTAGCGGGGAGCTATGAGCAGTTCTTC. The rearrangement joins TRBV6-4 to TRBJ2-1, with 10 bases that match TRBD2. J lost 8 bases, V lost 4 bases, and 5 bases had no gene match. The CDR3 length is 14 residues. The germline V gene encodes CDR1 MRHNA and CDR2 SNTAGT.

This clonotype came up many times. The chain couples TRBV9 to TRBJ2-3; a possible D gene is TRBD2 (6 bases). The V gene lost 0 bases and the J gene lost 3 bases, with 11 bases spanning the gap. The CDR3 contains 15 residues. The germline gives CDR1 SGDLS, CDR2 YYNGEE. CDR3: CASSVDGGGTDTQYF. The CDR3 coding sequence is TGTGCCAGCAGCGTAGACGGGGGTGGTACAGATACGCAGTATTTT.

This clonotype was counted many times. This rearrangement joins TRBV29-1 to TRBJ1-1, with D unclear. Germline V gene sequence: CDR1 SQVTM, CDR2 ANQGSEA. The V and J ends lost 4 bases and 6 bases respectively, with 12 bases between them. The CDR3 spans 12 residues. The CDR3 reads CSVGERSPEAFF. The CDR3 DNA follows: TGCAGCGTTGGGGAGCGGTCACCTGAAGCTTTCTTT. Full variable domain (remainder filled in from reference TRBV29-1 and TRBJ1-1): SAVISQKPSRDICQRGTSLTIQCQVDSQVTMMFWYRQQPGQSLTLIATANQGSEATYESGFVIDKFPISRPNLTFSTLTVSNMSPEDSSIYLCSVGERSPEAFFGQGTRLTVV.

The V call is TRBV12-3 or TRBV12-4, the J call TRBJ2-6; D not certain. The CDR3 is 14 residues long. The V and J ends lost 7 bases and 0 bases respectively, with 7 bases between them. CDR3 region: CASTSGSGANVLTF. In DNA, the CDR3 is TGTGCCAGCACCTCGGGCTCTGGGGCCAACGTCCTGACTTTC.

This clonotype came up a few times. The gene calls are TRBV4-2 and TRBJ2-7; 9 nucleotides agree with TRBD2. The CDR3 consists of 16 residues. Germline-derived CDR1 and CDR2 are LGHNA and YNFKEQ. V dropped 0 bases and J dropped 3; count of bases not matched to a gene: 6. The CDR3 here is CASSQEESGGHYEQYF. The CDR3 DNA reads as TGTGCCAGCAGCCAAGAAGAGAGCGGGGGGCACTACGAGCAGTACTTC.

The rearrangement uses TRBV6-2 or TRBV6-3 and TRBJ1-5; no firm D call. CDR3 length: 12 amino acids. Trimming removed 7 bases from V and 6 bases from J, with 10 bases in between. Germline loops: CDR1 MNHEY, CDR2 SVGEGT. CDR3 sequence: CASTQDGQPQHF. The CDR3 DNA follows: TGTGCCAGCACTCAGGACGGTCAGCCCCAGCATTTT.

The chain has TRBV30 and TRBJ1-2; 7 nucleotides align to TRBD1. The germline V gene has CDR1 GTSNPN and CDR2 SVGIG (reference sequence). Unmatched junction bases numbered 6, after V lost 5 bases and J lost 3 bases. This CDR3 is built from 13 residues. CDR3 coding DNA: TGTGCCTGGGCTCCGGGACAGTACTATGGCTACACCTTC. It specifies CAWAPGQYYGYTF.

This clonotype was seen ten or more times. The chain links TRBV6-5 to TRBJ2-1; no firm D call. This CDR3 has 14 amino acids. V was pared by 2 bases and J by 8 bases, with 13 bases between. Germline V gene lookup returns CDR1 MNHEY and CDR2 SVGAGI. CDR3 coding DNA: TGTGCCAGCAGTTACGACGGATTCGTCTATGAGCAGTTCTTC. Translation gives CASSYDGFVYEQFF.

The J gene is TRBJ1-4, the V gene TRBV6-5; 9 nucleotides align to TRBD1. Germline-derived CDR1 and CDR2 are MNHEY and SVGAGI. This CDR3 is built from 14 residues. V shed 6 bases, J shed 7 bases, and the junction held 6 bases outside the gene matches. The CDR3 sequence: CASRYRGQSEKLFF. The CDR3, as DNA: TGTGCCAGCAGGTACAGGGGGCAGAGTGAAAAACTGTTTTTT.

This clonotype was observed a few times. V gene TRBV7-9 combines with J gene TRBJ2-7; no clear D gene. The CDR3 is 12 amino acids. Germline loops: CDR1 SEHNR, CDR2 FQNEAQ (reference sequence). V lost 0 bases, J lost 7 bases, and 7 bases lay in between. CDR3 protein: CASSLAVGEQYF. CDR3 bases: TGTGCCAGCAGCTTAGCGGTGGGAGAGCAGTACTTC.

This rearrangement joins TRBV5-8 to TRBJ2-5, with 7 positions matching TRBD1. Germline CDR1 is SGHTS and CDR2 is YDEGEE. CDR3 length: 14 amino acids. V gave up 3 bases and J gave up 5 bases; unmatched junction bases: 7. The CDR3 spells CASSSGQPGETQYF. In nucleotides, the CDR3 is TGTGCCAGCAGCTCGGGACAGCCCGGGGAGACCCAGTACTTC.

The gene calls are TRBV20-1 and TRBJ2-1; no clear D. From germline, CDR1 is DFQATT and CDR2 SNEGSKA (reference sequence). V shed 3 bases and J shed 0 bases, with 6 bases lying between them. The CDR3 consists of 13 residues. Here the CDR3 reads CSASGPSYNEQFF. The CDR3 coding sequence is TGCAGTGCTAGCGGCCCCTCCTACAATGAGCAGTTCTTC.

This clonotype was seen a few times. The chain links TRBV20-1 to TRBJ2-2; 13 nucleotides match TRBD2. CDR1 is DFQATT and CDR2 is SNEGSKA in the germline V gene (reference sequence). This CDR3 is built from 17 residues. The V segment lost 2 bases and the J segment 7 bases; nucleotides outside the gene matches: 10. CDR3 nucleotide sequence: TGCAGTGCTAGACGAACTAGCGGGGGGGCTACGGGCGGGGAGCTGTTTTTT. It translates to CSARRTSGGATGGELFF.

This chain uses TRBV27 with TRBJ2-7, with TRBD1 identical over 9 bases. The V and J ends lost 5 bases and 2 bases, in that order; junction bases with no gene match: 10. The V gene's germline CDR1 is MNHEY and CDR2 SMNVEV (reference sequence). The CDR3 loop spans 16 amino acids. Written as DNA, the CDR3 is TGTGCCAGCAGTCAGACCGGGACAGGGTTTCCCTACGAGCAGTACTTC. Its translation: CASSQTGTGFPYEQYF.

This clonotype was seen more than once but under ten times. This chain joins TRBV5-6 and TRBJ1-5; perhaps TRBD1 as D (5 bases). This CDR3 has 15 amino acids. The V and J ends lost 4 bases and 5 bases respectively, with 16 bases between them. Germline loops: CDR1 SGHDT, CDR2 YYEEEE. CDR3 DNA sequence: TGTGCCAGCAGCCGGATAAGCGGGGACTATCAGCCCCAGCATTTT. Protein product: CASSRISGDYQPQHF.

This clonotype showed up many times. V gene TRBV6-5 combines with J gene TRBJ1-3; possible D gene TRBD1, 5 bases. The germline V gene has CDR1 MNHEY and CDR2 SVGAGI. V dropped 6 bases and J dropped 3 bases, with 18 bases sitting between them. The CDR3 extends over 16 amino acids. The CDR3 DNA reads as TGTGCCAGCAGCCCGGCGGGGGTAGTAGGTGGAAACACCATATATTTT. Its protein is CASSPAGVVGGNTIYF.

The CDR3 spells CSGRGYQETQYF. The CDR3 DNA is TGCAGCGGGCGGGGATACCAAGAGACCCAGTACTTC. The chain joins TRBV29-1 to TRBJ2-5; a possible D gene is TRBD2 (6 bases). CDR3 length: 12 amino acids. In germline, CDR1 is SQVTM, CDR2 ANQGSEA. V was pared by 7 bases and J by 0 bases, with 9 bases between.

This clonotype was seen many times. CDR3 nucleotides: TGTGCCAGCAGTCTGAATAACTATGGCTACACCTTC. Encoded protein: CASSLNNYGYTF. The chain combines TRBV6-1 with TRBJ1-2, with no clear D. The length of the CDR3 is 12 residues. Germline CDR1 reads MNHNS; CDR2 reads SASEGT. Trimming shortened V by 5 bases and J by 1 base, and 5 bases separated the two germline ends.

About this clonotype itself: One end of the junction does not line up with germline, which may come from a read error. The J gene is TRBJ2-2, the V gene TRBV6-2 or TRBV6-3, with TRBD1 matching 7 bases. The germline V gene has CDR1 MNHEY and CDR2 SVGEGT. This CDR3 contains 14 residues. The CDR3 DNA reads TGTGCCAGCAATGAGGGGGCGGGCACCGGGGAGCCGTTTTTT. This translates into CASNEGAGTGEPFF.